The rows below give T cell receptor beta chains drawn from one sample of a study of T cells in Graves' hyperthyroidism and ophthalmopathy. MiXCR, applied by TCRdb to the multiplex PCR reads, yields one record per CDR3 protein. The table has about 570,000 distinct CDR3 sequences, about half seen once; the top ten hold 15% to 20%. Material: peripheral blood or thyroid tissue (not recorded which). The receptors stem from an adult woman with Graves' disease, either hyperthyroidism or ophthalmopathy (not recorded which). Each CDR3 is given with its conserved first and last residue. Each record gives: D gene, clone size, J gene, V gene, CDR3 DNA, CDR3 protein. A D gene is named only where the DNA matches it firmly. A row's size may be missing; if present it is once, few, many or a size class.

d_gene: -; abundance: many; j_gene: TRBJ1-3; v_gene: TRBV7-2; CDR3nt: TGTGCCAGCAGCACCCCTGGTGGGTTTCAGACAGGAAACACCATATATTTT; CDR3aa: CASSTPGGFQTGNTIYF
d_gene: -; abundance: many; j_gene: TRBJ1-4; v_gene: TRBV18; CDR3nt: TGTGCCAGCTCACGAACGAGTGCAACTAATGAAAAACTGTTTTTT; CDR3aa: CASSRTSATNEKLFF
d_gene: -; abundance: many; j_gene: TRBJ1-1; v_gene: TRBV11-2; CDR3nt: TGTGCCAGCAGCTTAGAACGACCAAACGGGGCTTTCTTT; CDR3aa: CASSLERPNGAFF
d_gene: -; abundance: -; j_gene: TRBJ1-4; v_gene: TRBV7-2; CDR3nt: TGTGCCAGCACCAACCTGGGGGGTCCGGCGGAAAAACTGTTTTTT; CDR3aa: CASTNLGGPAEKLFF
d_gene: -; abundance: many; j_gene: TRBJ2-2; v_gene: TRBV20-1; CDR3nt: TGCAGTGCTACAAAGATAGGGGGTTACACCGGGGAGCTGTTTTTT; CDR3aa: CSATKIGGYTGELFF
d_gene: -; abundance: -; j_gene: TRBJ2-5; v_gene: TRBV7-2; CDR3nt: TGTGCCAGCAGCTCCACCCCCCAAGAGACCCAGTACTTC; CDR3aa: CASSSTPQETQYF
d_gene: TRBD1; abundance: many; j_gene: TRBJ1-6; v_gene: TRBV5-6; CDR3nt: TGTGCCAGCAGCCAGGACAGGGGGTACTCTTCACCCCTCCACTTT; CDR3aa: CASSQDRGYSSPLHF
d_gene: TRBD1; abundance: -; j_gene: TRBJ2-5; v_gene: TRBV10-3; CDR3nt: TGTGCCATCAGTGAGGAGGGGACAGAGAACCAAGAGACCCAGTACTTC; CDR3aa: CAISEEGTENQETQYF
d_gene: -; abundance: many; j_gene: TRBJ1-3; v_gene: TRBV20-1; CDR3nt: TGCAGTGCCCAGCAGGGTGTTCGAAACACCATATATTTT; CDR3aa: CSAQQGVRNTIYF
d_gene: -; abundance: many; j_gene: TRBJ2-5; v_gene: TRBV20-1; CDR3nt: TGCAGTGCTACCAACCCTTCCGGATCCTTTGAGGAGACCCAGTACTTC; CDR3aa: CSATNPSGSFEETQYF
d_gene: -; abundance: many; j_gene: TRBJ1-2; v_gene: TRBV7-9; CDR3nt: TGTGCCAGCAGCTCACTCCCGGGGAGGACAAGAAATTATGGCTACACCTTC; CDR3aa: CASSSLPGRTRNYGYTF
d_gene: TRBD1; abundance: few; j_gene: TRBJ1-1; v_gene: TRBV9; CDR3nt: TGTGCCAGCTCACCACCGAGTCAGGGGGCAAACACTGAAGCTTTCTTT; CDR3aa: CASSPPSQGANTEAFF
d_gene: TRBD1; abundance: many; j_gene: TRBJ2-5; v_gene: TRBV9; CDR3nt: TGTGCCAGCAGCGAGGGGGCGTACCAAGAGACCCAGTACTTC; CDR3aa: CASSEGAYQETQYF
d_gene: -; abundance: many; j_gene: TRBJ1-1; v_gene: TRBV7-9; CDR3nt: TGTGCCAGCAGCTTAGGAGGGGGGGGACATGAAGCTTTCTTT; CDR3aa: CASSLGGGGHEAFF
d_gene: -; abundance: -; j_gene: TRBJ2-2; v_gene: TRBV20-1; CDR3nt: TGCAGTGCGAAGGGCAGGGAAGCCGGGGAGCTGTTTTTT; CDR3aa: CSAKGREAGELFF
d_gene: TRBD1; abundance: -; j_gene: TRBJ1-2; v_gene: TRBV10-3; CDR3nt: TGTGCCATCAGAGGACAGGGGCCAAACTATGGCTACACCTTC; CDR3aa: CAIRGQGPNYGYTF
d_gene: TRBD1; abundance: -; j_gene: TRBJ1-1; v_gene: TRBV19; CDR3nt: TGTGCCAGTACTCCGACAGGGAGGAACACTGAAGCTTTCTTT; CDR3aa: CASTPTGRNTEAFF
d_gene: -; abundance: -; j_gene: TRBJ2-7; v_gene: TRBV10-3; CDR3nt: TGTGCCATCAGTCTGTCAGAGGGGGGCTACGAGCAGTACTTC; CDR3aa: CAISLSEGGYEQYF
d_gene: TRBD1; abundance: -; j_gene: TRBJ1-5; v_gene: TRBV6-5; CDR3nt: TGTGCCAGCAGTCCGCGGGACAGGGGTTATCAGCCCCAGCATTTT; CDR3aa: CASSPRDRGYQPQHF
d_gene: -; abundance: -; j_gene: TRBJ1-5; v_gene: TRBV15; CDR3nt: TGTGCCACCAGCAGAGGACGCGGCAAAGGAGAGACCCAGCATTTT; CDR3aa: CATSRGRGKGETQHF
d_gene: -; abundance: few; j_gene: TRBJ1-2; v_gene: TRBV2; CDR3nt: TGTGCCAGCAGTGCCCCAGGACGGTCTGGAAACACCTTC; CDR3aa: CASSAPGRSGNTF
d_gene: -; abundance: many; j_gene: TRBJ1-1; v_gene: TRBV12-5; CDR3nt: TGTGCTAGTGGCCGCGACCGGGCCCCCATTGAAGCTTTCTTT; CDR3aa: CASGRDRAPIEAFF
d_gene: -; abundance: -; j_gene: TRBJ2-1; v_gene: TRBV7-2; CDR3nt: TGTGCCAGCAGCTTATGGGCCAAGGGCTACAATGAGCAGTTCTTC; CDR3aa: CASSLWAKGYNEQFF
d_gene: TRBD1; abundance: -; j_gene: TRBJ1-1; v_gene: TRBV6-9; CDR3nt: TGTGCCAGCAGTCCATTCGACTCCCGGGACAGGTCTTTCACTGAAGCTTTCTTT; CDR3aa: CASSPFDSRDRSFTEAFF
d_gene: -; abundance: few; j_gene: TRBJ1-1; v_gene: TRBV18; CDR3nt: TGTGCCAGCTCACCACAGGGTGGGAACACTGAAGCTTTCTTT; CDR3aa: CASSPQGGNTEAFF
d_gene: TRBD2; abundance: -; j_gene: TRBJ2-5; v_gene: TRBV6-6; CDR3nt: TGTGCCAGCACTAGCGGGGAAGAGACCCAGTACTTC; CDR3aa: CASTSGEETQYF
d_gene: -; abundance: -; j_gene: TRBJ1-2; v_gene: TRBV9; CDR3nt: TGTGCCAGCAGCCCACAGGAAACTAACTATGGCTACACCTTC; CDR3aa: CASSPQETNYGYTF
d_gene: -; abundance: -; j_gene: TRBJ1-1; v_gene: TRBV2; CDR3nt: TGTGCCAGCAGTGAACGGGACACCGGGGAGGACACTGAAGCTTTCTTT; CDR3aa: CASSERDTGEDTEAFF
d_gene: TRBD1; abundance: -; j_gene: TRBJ2-5; v_gene: TRBV20-1; CDR3nt: TGCAGTGCTAGAGGAGGACAGGGCGGGACCCAGTACTTC; CDR3aa: CSARGGQGGTQYF
d_gene: -; abundance: many; j_gene: TRBJ1-2; v_gene: TRBV5-1; CDR3nt: TGCGCCAGCAGCTTGTCAGTAGGGGTTGAGAACTATGGCTACACCTTC; CDR3aa: CASSLSVGVENYGYTF
d_gene: -; abundance: -; j_gene: TRBJ1-1; v_gene: TRBV18; CDR3nt: TGTGCCAGCTCACCACCGAGGGCGCGAGGCACTGAAGCTTTCTTT; CDR3aa: CASSPPRARGTEAFF
d_gene: -; abundance: many; j_gene: TRBJ2-3; v_gene: TRBV2; CDR3nt: TGTGCCAGCACCCTTGGGGGAGATACGCAGTATTTT; CDR3aa: CASTLGGDTQYF
d_gene: -; abundance: few; j_gene: TRBJ2-3; v_gene: TRBV15; CDR3nt: TGTGCCACCAGCAGAGCGGTCCCAAGCGGAGATACGCAGTATTTT; CDR3aa: CATSRAVPSGDTQYF
d_gene: -; abundance: -; j_gene: TRBJ1-6; v_gene: TRBV7-2; CDR3nt: TGTGCCAGCAGCATCTCCCGGGAGTTGGGTTCACCCCTCCACTTT; CDR3aa: CASSISRELGSPLHF
d_gene: TRBD1; abundance: -; j_gene: TRBJ1-2; v_gene: TRBV12-3/TRBV12-4; CDR3nt: TGTGCCAGCAGGACAGGGAGGGCTAACTATGGCTACACCTTC; CDR3aa: CASRTGRANYGYTF
d_gene: -; abundance: -; j_gene: TRBJ2-7; v_gene: TRBV7-9; CDR3nt: TGTGCCAGCAGCACGCTAGGTGGCTACGAGCAGTACTTC; CDR3aa: CASSTLGGYEQYF
d_gene: -; abundance: many; j_gene: TRBJ2-7; v_gene: TRBV29-1; CDR3nt: TGCAGCGTTGGGGAGGGGGGTGACTACGAGCAGTACTTC; CDR3aa: CSVGEGGDYEQYF
d_gene: -; abundance: many; j_gene: TRBJ2-7; v_gene: TRBV4-1; CDR3nt: TGCGCCAGCAGCCAAGCTGGGGGAACAAACTACGAGCAGTACTTC; CDR3aa: CASSQAGGTNYEQYF
d_gene: -; abundance: many; j_gene: TRBJ1-5; v_gene: TRBV12-3/TRBV12-4; CDR3nt: TGTGCCAGCAGGGGCAGGGGAGCTAATCAGCCCCAGCATTTT; CDR3aa: CASRGRGANQPQHF
d_gene: -; abundance: once; j_gene: TRBJ1-5; v_gene: TRBV10-3; CDR3nt: TGTGCCATCAGTGAGGGGGGTAGTTCCAATCAGCCCCAGCATTTT; CDR3aa: CAISEGGSSNQPQHF
d_gene: TRBD1; abundance: many; j_gene: TRBJ2-7; v_gene: TRBV2; CDR3nt: TGTGCCAGCAGTGAAGCACCAGGGGGTGGTTACGAGCAGTACTTC; CDR3aa: CASSEAPGGGYEQYF
d_gene: -; abundance: few; j_gene: TRBJ2-5; v_gene: TRBV10-3; CDR3nt: TGTGCCATCAATTCAAAAGGGTGGGGAGGGACCCAGTACTTC; CDR3aa: CAINSKGWGGTQYF
d_gene: -; abundance: many; j_gene: TRBJ1-5; v_gene: TRBV4-1; CDR3nt: TGCGCCAGCAGCCATGGAGGCGGTCGAAATCAGCCCCAGCATTTT; CDR3aa: CASSHGGGRNQPQHF
d_gene: -; abundance: many; j_gene: TRBJ1-3; v_gene: TRBV27; CDR3nt: TGTGCCAGCAGTTTAGGGGGGGACAACACCATATATTTT; CDR3aa: CASSLGGDNTIYF
d_gene: -; abundance: -; j_gene: TRBJ2-3; v_gene: TRBV9; CDR3nt: TGTGCCAGCAGCGAGGGACCCATGGATACGCAGTATTTT; CDR3aa: CASSEGPMDTQYF
d_gene: -; abundance: -; j_gene: TRBJ2-5; v_gene: TRBV25-1; CDR3nt: TGTGCCAGCTTGGCCACAGGGCAAGAGACCCAGTACTTC; CDR3aa: CASLATGQETQYF
d_gene: -; abundance: -; j_gene: TRBJ2-7; v_gene: TRBV15; CDR3nt: TGTGCCACCAGCAGAGAACATCAGCCTTACGAGCAGTACTTC; CDR3aa: CATSREHQPYEQYF
d_gene: -; abundance: many; j_gene: TRBJ1-5; v_gene: TRBV19; CDR3nt: TGTGCCAGTAGTAAGAAGAATAATAGCAATCAGCCCCAGCATTTT; CDR3aa: CASSKKNNSNQPQHF
d_gene: -; abundance: -; j_gene: TRBJ2-7; v_gene: TRBV7-9; CDR3nt: TGTGCCAGCAGCTTAGCGCAACAGGCGCTCTACGAGCAGTACTTC; CDR3aa: CASSLAQQALYEQYF